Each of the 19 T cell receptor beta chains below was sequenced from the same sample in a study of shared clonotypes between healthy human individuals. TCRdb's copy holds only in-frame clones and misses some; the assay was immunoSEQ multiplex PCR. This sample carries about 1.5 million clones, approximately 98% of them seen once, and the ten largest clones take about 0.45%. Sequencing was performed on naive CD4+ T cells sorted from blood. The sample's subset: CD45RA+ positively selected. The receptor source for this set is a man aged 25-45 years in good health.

The CDR3, as DNA: TGTGCCAGCAGCTCCTCTTTCCGCGGGACTAGCGGGAGTATCTACGAGCAGTACTTC. Encoded protein: CASSSSFRGTSGSIYEQYF. The V gene is TRBV11-2, the J gene TRBJ2-7; 14 nucleotides agree with TRBD2. Trimming removed 4 bases from V and 3 bases from J; junction bases left unmatched: 14. Germline V gene data show CDR1 as SGHAT and CDR2 as FQNNGV. The CDR3 runs to 19 residues.

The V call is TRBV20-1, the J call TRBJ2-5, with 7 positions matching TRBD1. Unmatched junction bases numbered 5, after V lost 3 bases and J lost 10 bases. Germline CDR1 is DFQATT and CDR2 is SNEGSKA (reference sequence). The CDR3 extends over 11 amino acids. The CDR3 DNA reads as TGCAGTGCTAGCAACCAGGGGGTCCAGTACTTC. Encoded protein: CSASNQGVQYF.

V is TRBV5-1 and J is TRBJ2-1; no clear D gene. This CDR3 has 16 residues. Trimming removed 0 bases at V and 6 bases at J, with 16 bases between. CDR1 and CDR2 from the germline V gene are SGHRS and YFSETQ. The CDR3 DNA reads TGCGCCAGCAGCTTGGGTCAAAACATACGAGCCAATGAGCAGTTCTTC. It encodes CASSLGQNIRANEQFF. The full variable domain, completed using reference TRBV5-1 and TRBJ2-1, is KAGVTQTPRYLIKTRGQQVTLSCSPISGHRSVSWYQQTPGQGLQFLFEYFSETQRNKGNFPGRFSGRQFSNSRSEMNVSTLELGDSALYLCASSLGQNIRANEQFFGPGTRLTVL.

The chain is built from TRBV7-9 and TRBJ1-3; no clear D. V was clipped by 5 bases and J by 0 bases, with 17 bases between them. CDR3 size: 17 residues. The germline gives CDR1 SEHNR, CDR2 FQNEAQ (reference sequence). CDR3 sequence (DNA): TGTGCCAGCAGCCTACCCCTGGAGCGAAGCTCTGGAAACACCATATATTTT. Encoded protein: CASSLPLERSSGNTIYF.

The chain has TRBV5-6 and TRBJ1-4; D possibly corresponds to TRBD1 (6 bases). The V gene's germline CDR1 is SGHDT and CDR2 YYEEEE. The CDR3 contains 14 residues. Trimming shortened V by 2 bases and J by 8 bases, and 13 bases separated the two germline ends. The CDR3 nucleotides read TGTGCCAGCAGCTTCGACAGGCTGGGAGAAAAACTGTTTTTT. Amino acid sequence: CASSFDRLGEKLFF.

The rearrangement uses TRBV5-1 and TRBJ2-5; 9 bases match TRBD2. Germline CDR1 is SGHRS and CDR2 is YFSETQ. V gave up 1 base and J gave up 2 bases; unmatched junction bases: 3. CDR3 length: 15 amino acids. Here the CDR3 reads CASSLLLAGQETQYF. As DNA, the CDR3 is TGCGCCAGCAGCTTGTTGCTAGCGGGACAAGAGACCCAGTACTTC.

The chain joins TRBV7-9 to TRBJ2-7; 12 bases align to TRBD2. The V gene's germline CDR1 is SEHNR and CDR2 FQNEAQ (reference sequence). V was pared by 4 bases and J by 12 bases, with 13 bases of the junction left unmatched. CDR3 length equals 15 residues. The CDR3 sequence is CASSSVLAGGLPAYF. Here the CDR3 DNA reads TGTGCCAGCAGCTCGGTACTAGCGGGAGGACTCCCCGCGTACTTC.

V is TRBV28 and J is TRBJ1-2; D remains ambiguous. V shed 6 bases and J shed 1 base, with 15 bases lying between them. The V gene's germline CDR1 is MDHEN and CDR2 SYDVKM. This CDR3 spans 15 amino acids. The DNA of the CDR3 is TGTGCCAGCAGCTTTTCGCAGCCATATAACTATGGCTACACCTTC. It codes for CASSFSQPYNYGYTF.

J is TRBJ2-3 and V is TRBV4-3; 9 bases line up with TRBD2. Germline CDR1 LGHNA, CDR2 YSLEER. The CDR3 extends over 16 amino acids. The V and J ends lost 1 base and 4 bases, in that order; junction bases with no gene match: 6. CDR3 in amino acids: CASSQGGLANADTQYF. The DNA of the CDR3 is TGCGCCAGCAGCCAAGGGGGACTAGCAAACGCAGATACGCAGTATTTT.

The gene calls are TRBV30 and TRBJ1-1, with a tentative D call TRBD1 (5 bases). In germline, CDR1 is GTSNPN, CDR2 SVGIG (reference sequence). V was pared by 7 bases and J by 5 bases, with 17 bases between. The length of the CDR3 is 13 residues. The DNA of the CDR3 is TGTGCCTCCACCACTGGGGGGGGAACTGAAGCTTTCTTT. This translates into CASTTGGGTEAFF.

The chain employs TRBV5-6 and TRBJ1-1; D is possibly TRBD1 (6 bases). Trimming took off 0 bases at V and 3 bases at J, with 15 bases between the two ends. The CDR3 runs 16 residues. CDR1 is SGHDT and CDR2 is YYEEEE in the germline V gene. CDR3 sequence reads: CASSLAGGRRDTEAFF. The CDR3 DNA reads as TGTGCCAGCAGCTTGGCCGGGGGGCGCCGGGACACTGAAGCTTTCTTT.

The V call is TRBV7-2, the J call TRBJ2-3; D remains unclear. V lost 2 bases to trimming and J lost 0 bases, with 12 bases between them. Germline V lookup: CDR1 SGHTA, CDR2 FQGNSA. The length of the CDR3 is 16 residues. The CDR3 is CASSLIWQASTDTQYF. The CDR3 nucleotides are TGTGCCAGCAGCTTAATATGGCAGGCCAGCACAGATACGCAGTATTTT.

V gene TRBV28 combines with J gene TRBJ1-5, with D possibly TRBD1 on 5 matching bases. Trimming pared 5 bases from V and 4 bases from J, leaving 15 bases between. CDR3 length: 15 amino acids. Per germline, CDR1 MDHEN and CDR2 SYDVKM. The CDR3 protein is CASSVQGEGNQPQHF. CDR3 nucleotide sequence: TGTGCCAGCAGTGTTCAAGGGGAAGGAAATCAGCCCCAGCATTTT.

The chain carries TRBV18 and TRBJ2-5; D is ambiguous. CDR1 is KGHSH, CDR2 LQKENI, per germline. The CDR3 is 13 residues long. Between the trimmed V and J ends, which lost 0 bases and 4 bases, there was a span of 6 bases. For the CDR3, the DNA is TGTGCCAGCTCACCACCGGTTCCAGAGACCCAGTACTTC. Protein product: CASSPPVPETQYF.

This chain's CDR3 is CASSQAGGQLYGYTF. In DNA form, the CDR3 reads TGCGCCAGCAGCCAAGCCGGAGGACAACTCTATGGCTACACCTTC. This chain uses TRBV4-3 with TRBJ1-2; D is possibly TRBD1 (5 bases). This CDR3 has 15 residues. V was trimmed by 1 base and J by 4 bases, leaving 13 bases between them. Germline loops: CDR1 LGHNA, CDR2 YSLEER.

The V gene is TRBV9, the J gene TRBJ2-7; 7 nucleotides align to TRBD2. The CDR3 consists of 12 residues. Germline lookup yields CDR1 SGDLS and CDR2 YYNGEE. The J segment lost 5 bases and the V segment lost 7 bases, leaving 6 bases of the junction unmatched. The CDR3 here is CASGRVGDEQYF. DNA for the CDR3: TGTGCCAGCGGGAGGGTTGGGGACGAGCAGTACTTC.

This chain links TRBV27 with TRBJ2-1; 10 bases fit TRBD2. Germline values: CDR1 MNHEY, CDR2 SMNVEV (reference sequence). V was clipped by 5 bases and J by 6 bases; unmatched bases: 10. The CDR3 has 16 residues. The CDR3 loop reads CASSPLAGEWFNEQFF. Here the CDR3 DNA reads TGTGCCAGCAGTCCGCTAGCGGGAGAATGGTTCAATGAGCAGTTCTTC.

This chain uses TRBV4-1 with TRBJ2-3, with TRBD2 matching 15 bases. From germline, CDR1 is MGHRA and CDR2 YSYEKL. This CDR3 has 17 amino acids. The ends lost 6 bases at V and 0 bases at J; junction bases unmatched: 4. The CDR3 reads CASRLGTSGRSTDTQYF. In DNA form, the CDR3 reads TGCGCCAGCAGACTAGGGACTAGCGGGAGGAGCACAGATACGCAGTATTTT.

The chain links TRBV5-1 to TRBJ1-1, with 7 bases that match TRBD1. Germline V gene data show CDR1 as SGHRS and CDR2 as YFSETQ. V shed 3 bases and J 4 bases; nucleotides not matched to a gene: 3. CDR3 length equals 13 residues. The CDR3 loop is CASSSNRGTEAFF. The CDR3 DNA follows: TGCGCCAGCAGCTCGAACAGGGGCACTGAAGCTTTCTTT.